This TCR beta chain was observed in a study of T-cell reconstitution after alpha-beta-depleted transplantation in children. The germline V gene has CDR1 GTSNPN and CDR2 SVGIG (reference sequence). The V end was cut by 8 bases, the J end by 6 bases, with 15 bases between. The CDR3 has 12 residues. It was with unique molecular identifiers that the TCRbeta library was prepared. TCRdb analysed the PCR reads with MiXCR anew, one entry per CDR3 protein. The sample lists 200,000 to 250,000 distinct CDR3 sequences; roughly 9% were seen once. This clonotype was obtained from a human donor who donated a stem cell graft to a child with acute lymphoblastic leukemia. V is TRBV30 and J is TRBJ2-3; possible D gene TRBD2, 5 bases. The starting material was PBMCs from the stem cell graft donor, obtained from the stem cell graft. CDR3 DNA sequence: TGTGCCCCCTGGCGGGTAAGGGATACGCAGTATTTT. This translates into CAPWRVRDTQYF.